The sequence of this TCR beta chain was determined in a study of blood T cell repertoires in COVID-19. Overall study context: Samples taken during acute and convalescent COVID-19 were collected in the United States, Italy and Spain. T cells, B-cell-depleted T cells, or PBMCs provided the cDNA or gDNA that served as material.

Original processing notes: Researchers report that nucleated cell counts were estimated from reference gene primer amplification. This table comes from immunoSEQ multiplex PCR, and its TCRdb copy is limited to in-frame clones, with some not included. D and trimming come from the DNA, and the V and J calls and clone size come from that table. The sample yields 100,000 or so clones, about 85% seen once. The junction had 2 bases not matched to a gene; V was cut back by 2 bases and J by 5 bases. CDR1 MNHEY and CDR2 SMNVEV come from the germline V gene (reference sequence). CDR3 length: 14 amino acids. The chain uses TRBV27 and TRBJ1-5, with 8 bases fitting TRBD1. Source material: peripheral blood. The receptor comes from a man in his fifties or sixties with acute or convalescent COVID-19. The CDR3 reads CASSLQGAYQPQHF. The CDR3 region has the DNA TGTGCCAGCAGTTTACAGGGGGCGTATCAGCCCCAGCATTTT.